This entry is about one T cell receptor (beta chain). This sample is part of a study of blood T cell repertoires in COVID-19. Study-level background: Whether acute or convalescent, the COVID-19 samples came from the United States, Italy and Spain. T cells, B-cell-depleted T cells, or PBMCs supplied cDNA or gDNA.

Per the study methods: Amplifying reference gene primers gave estimates of nucleated cell counts. TCRdb's copy holds only in-frame clones and misses some; the assay was immunoSEQ multiplex PCR. That table is the source of V, J and clone size, and D and trimming were worked out from the DNA. This table holds around 180,000 clones, approximately 77% found once. The V and J ends lost 6 bases and 15 bases, in that order; junction bases with no gene match: 10. This CDR3 has 13 amino acids. The germline gives CDR1 KGHDR, CDR2 SFDVKD. The chain uses TRBV24-1 and TRBJ2-1; TRBD2 aligns across 10 bases. This clonotype was sampled from a woman older than 75 with active or convalescent COVID-19. Sequencing was done on a sample of peripheral blood. Written as DNA, the CDR3 is TGTGCCACCAGTCCAGCGGGAGGGGCGGTGCGGTTCTTC. Translation gives CATSPAGGAVRFF.